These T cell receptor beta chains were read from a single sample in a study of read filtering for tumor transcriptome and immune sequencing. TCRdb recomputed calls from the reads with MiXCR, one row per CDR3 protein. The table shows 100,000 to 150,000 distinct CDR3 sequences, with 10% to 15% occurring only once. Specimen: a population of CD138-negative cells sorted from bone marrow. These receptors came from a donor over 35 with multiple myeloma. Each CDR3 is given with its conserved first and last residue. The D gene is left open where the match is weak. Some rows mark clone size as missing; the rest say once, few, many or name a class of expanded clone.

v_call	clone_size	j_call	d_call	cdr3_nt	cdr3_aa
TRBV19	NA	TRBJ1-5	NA	TGTGCCAGTAGTAGTACAGGTCACAATCAGCCCCAGCATTTT	CASSSTGHNQPQHF
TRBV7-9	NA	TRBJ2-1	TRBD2	TGTGCCAGCAGCTTAAGGCGGGAGGGCCGGGGGGGGCAGTTCTTC	CASSLRREGRGGQFF
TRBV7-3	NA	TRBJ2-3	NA	TGTTCCAGCAGCCCCCGGGGTTCCACAGATACGCAGTATTTT	CSSSPRGSTDTQYF
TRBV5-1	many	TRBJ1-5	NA	TGCGCCAGCAGCCAATCCCCGCGGCCCCAGCATTTT	CASSQSPRPQHF
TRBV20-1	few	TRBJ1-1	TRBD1	TGCAGTGCTAGCGAACACAGGGGGTACACTGAAGCTTTCTTT	CSASEHRGYTEAFF
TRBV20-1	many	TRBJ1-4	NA	TGCAGTGCTAGAGGGGACGCACATCCTGAAAAACTGTTTTTT	CSARGDAHPEKLFF
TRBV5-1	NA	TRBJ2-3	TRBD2	TGCGCCTGCAGCTTACTAGCGGGTACAGATACGCAGTATTTT	CACSLLAGTDTQYF
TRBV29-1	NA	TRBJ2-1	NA	TGCAGCGTTGAATCGAGCTTTGAGCAGTTCTTC	CSVESSFEQFF
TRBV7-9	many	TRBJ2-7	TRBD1	TGTGCCAGCAGCTTCTTGACAGGGAATGGCGAGCAGTACTTC	CASSFLTGNGEQYF
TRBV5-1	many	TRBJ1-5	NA	TGCGCCAGCAGCTTGACGGCAGACAATCAGCCCCAGCATTTT	CASSLTADNQPQHF
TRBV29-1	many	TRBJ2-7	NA	TGCAGCGTCGGACATTCCGACGAGCAGTACTTC	CSVGHSDEQYF
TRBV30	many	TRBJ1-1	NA	TGTGCCTGGAGTTTAGGAACGAACACTGAAGCTTTCTTT	CAWSLGTNTEAFF
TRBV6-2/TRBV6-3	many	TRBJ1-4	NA	TGTGCCAGCAGTTACTCCGGGACTATGTCTGAAAAACTGTTTTTT	CASSYSGTMSEKLFF
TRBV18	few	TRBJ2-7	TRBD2	TGTGCCAGCTCACCTGGAAGCGGGAGGGCCCACGAGCAGTACTTC	CASSPGSGRAHEQYF
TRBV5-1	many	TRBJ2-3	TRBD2	TGCGCCAGCAGCACGGGACTAGCGGCTAGCACAGATACGCAGTATTTT	CASSTGLAASTDTQYF
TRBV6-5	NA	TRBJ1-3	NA	TGTGCCAGCAGTGCAACCCGGACTGGAAACACCATATATTTT	CASSATRTGNTIYF
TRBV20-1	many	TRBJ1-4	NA	TGCAGTGCTAGTCGGGGACTGATCGGAAAACTGTTTTTT	CSASRGLIGKLFF
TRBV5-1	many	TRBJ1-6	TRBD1	TGCGCCAGCAGCTTGACGGGACAGGGCCGGGGGACTAATTCACCCCTCCACTTT	CASSLTGQGRGTNSPLHF
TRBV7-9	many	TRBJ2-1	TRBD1	TGTGCCAGCAGTTCACAGGGGATTAACTCCTACAATGAGCAGTTCTTC	CASSSQGINSYNEQFF
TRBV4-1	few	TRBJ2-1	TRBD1	TGCGCCAGCAGCCGGGGACAGGGGGCTTCCTACAATGAGCAGTTCTTC	CASSRGQGASYNEQFF
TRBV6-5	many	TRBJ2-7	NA	TGTGCCAGCAGCCTCAGAGGGGGCGAGCAGTACTTC	CASSLRGGEQYF
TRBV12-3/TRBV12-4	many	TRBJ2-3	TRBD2	TGTGCCAGCAGAAAGGAGGGGAGGGCAGATACGCAGTATTTT	CASRKEGRADTQYF
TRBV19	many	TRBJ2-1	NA	TGTGCCAGTAGTGCGACAGACCTTAGGGATGAGCAGTTCTTC	CASSATDLRDEQFF
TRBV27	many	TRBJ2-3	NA	TGTGCCAGCAGTTCGGGCCCAGATACGCAGTATTTT	CASSSGPDTQYF
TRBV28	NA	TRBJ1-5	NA	TGTGCCAGCAGTTTGGGGGGACCAGGGGCCCAGCATTTT	CASSLGGPGAQHF
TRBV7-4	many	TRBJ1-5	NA	TGTGCCAGCAGCCCAAATAAACCCCCGACCACTCAGCCCCAGCATTTT	CASSPNKPPTTQPQHF
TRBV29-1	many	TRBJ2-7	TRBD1	TGCAGCGCGGGACAGGGGGCCAACGAGCAGTACTTC	CSAGQGANEQYF
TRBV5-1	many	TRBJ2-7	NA	TGCGCCAGCAGTCGGGCCGCCTCCTACGAGCAGTACTTC	CASSRAASYEQYF
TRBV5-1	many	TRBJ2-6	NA	TGCGCCAGCAGCTTGGGGGACCATCGCTCTGGGGCCAACGTCCTGACTTTC	CASSLGDHRSGANVLTF
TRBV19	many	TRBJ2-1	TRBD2	TGTGCCAGTAGTAGGAGACTAGCGGGAGGGCCTATGGACAATGAGCAGTTCTTC	CASSRRLAGGPMDNEQFF
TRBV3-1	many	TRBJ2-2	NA	TGTGCCAGCAGCAAGACAGATGCCGGGGAGCTGTTTTTT	CASSKTDAGELFF
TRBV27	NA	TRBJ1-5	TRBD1	TGTGCCAGCAGTCCTCGACAGGGGGGGTTTCAGCCCCAGCATTTT	CASSPRQGGFQPQHF
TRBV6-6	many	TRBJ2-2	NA	TGTGCCAGTTTAAAGGGCAGGATAAACACCGGGGAGCTGTTTTTT	CASLKGRINTGELFF
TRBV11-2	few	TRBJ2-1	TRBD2	TGTGCCTCTAGCGGGGGGTCATTATGGGGTGAGCAGTTCTTC	CASSGGSLWGEQFF
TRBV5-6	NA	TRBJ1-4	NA	TGTGCCAGCAGCCCCCGGGCAACCTACTCAAGAATTTATTTT	CASSPRATYSRIYF
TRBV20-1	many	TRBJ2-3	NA	TGCAGTGCTAGACCCCGGGGGCGCAACACAGATACGCAGTATTTT	CSARPRGRNTDTQYF
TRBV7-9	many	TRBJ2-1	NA	TGTGCCAGCAGCCATAACGGGAGAAACAATGAGCAGTTCTTC	CASSHNGRNNEQFF
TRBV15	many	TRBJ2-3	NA	TGTGCCACCAGTAGCTCTCCCCCCGATACGCAGTATTTT	CATSSSPPDTQYF
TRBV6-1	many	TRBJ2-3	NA	TGTGCCAGCAGTGAAGGTTCACCGAATACGCAGTATTTT	CASSEGSPNTQYF
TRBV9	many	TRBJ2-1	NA	TGTGCCAGCAGCGAAACGGACATCCACAATGAGCAGTTCTTC	CASSETDIHNEQFF
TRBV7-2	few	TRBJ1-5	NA	TGTGCCAGCAGCTTCGGGGGCTGGGGTCAGCCCCAGCATTTT	CASSFGGWGQPQHF
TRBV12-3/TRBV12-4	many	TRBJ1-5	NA	TGTGCCAGCAGTTTGTCGGGGAAACAGCCCCAGCATTTT	CASSLSGKQPQHF
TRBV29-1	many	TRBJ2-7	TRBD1	TGCAGCGCGTCGGACAGGGGCGAGCAGTACTTC	CSASDRGEQYF
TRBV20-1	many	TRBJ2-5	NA	TGCAGTGCTAGAGCTTTGGAGACCCAGTACTTC	CSARALETQYF
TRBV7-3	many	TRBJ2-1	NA	TGTGCCAGCAGCCCGTCGACCCACGGTGAGCAGTTCTTC	CASSPSTHGEQFF
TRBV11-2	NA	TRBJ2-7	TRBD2	TGTGCCAGCAGCCGGTACAGCGGGAGGGCCTACGAGCAGTACTTC	CASSRYSGRAYEQYF
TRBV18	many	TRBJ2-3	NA	TGTGCCAGCTCACCACGCTCTCCTGATACGCAGTATTTT	CASSPRSPDTQYF
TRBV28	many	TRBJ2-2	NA	TGTGCCAGCAGTCAAGGGGGAGGAAAAACCGGGGAGCTGTTTTTT	CASSQGGGKTGELFF
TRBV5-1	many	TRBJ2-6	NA	TGCGCCAGCAGCGACTGGGACAACTCTGGGGCCAACGTCCTGACTTTC	CASSDWDNSGANVLTF
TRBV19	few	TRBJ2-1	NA	TGTGCCAGTAATTTGGGGACCTTGGGCAATGAGCAGTTCTTC	CASNLGTLGNEQFF
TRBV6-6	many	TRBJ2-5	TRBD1	TGTGCCAGCAGTTACGGGCGGACAGGGGACTTCAAAGAGACCCAGTACTTC	CASSYGRTGDFKETQYF
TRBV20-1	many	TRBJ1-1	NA	TGCAGTGCTAGTGTACGTACTGAAGCTTTCTTT	CSASVRTEAFF
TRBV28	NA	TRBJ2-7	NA	TGTGCCAGCAGTCAGTACCACGAGCAGTACTTC	CASSQYHEQYF
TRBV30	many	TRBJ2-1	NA	TGTGCCTGCCCTGGGGGTAGCAGCTCCTACAATGAGCAGTTCTTC	CACPGGSSSYNEQFF
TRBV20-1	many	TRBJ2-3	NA	TGCAGTGCTAGAGACGGGTCGTCCTGGAGAGATACGCAGTATTTT	CSARDGSSWRDTQYF
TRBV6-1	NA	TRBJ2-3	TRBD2	TGTGCCAGCAGTGAGGACACTAGCGGGGGGGCCGTAGATACGCAGTATTTT	CASSEDTSGGAVDTQYF
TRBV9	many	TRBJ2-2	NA	TGTGCCAGCAGCGTAGCTGTCACAAACACCGGGGAGCTGTTTTTT	CASSVAVTNTGELFF
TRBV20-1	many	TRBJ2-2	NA	TGCAGTGCCGAGGACAGATCCACCGGGGAGCTGTTTTTT	CSAEDRSTGELFF
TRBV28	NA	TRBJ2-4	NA	TGTGCCAGCAGTAGGCCTGTATCCAAAAACATTCAGTACTTC	CASSRPVSKNIQYF
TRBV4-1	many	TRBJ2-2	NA	TGCGCCAGCAGCCTTGTCCTGAGCGGGGAGCTGTTTTTT	CASSLVLSGELFF